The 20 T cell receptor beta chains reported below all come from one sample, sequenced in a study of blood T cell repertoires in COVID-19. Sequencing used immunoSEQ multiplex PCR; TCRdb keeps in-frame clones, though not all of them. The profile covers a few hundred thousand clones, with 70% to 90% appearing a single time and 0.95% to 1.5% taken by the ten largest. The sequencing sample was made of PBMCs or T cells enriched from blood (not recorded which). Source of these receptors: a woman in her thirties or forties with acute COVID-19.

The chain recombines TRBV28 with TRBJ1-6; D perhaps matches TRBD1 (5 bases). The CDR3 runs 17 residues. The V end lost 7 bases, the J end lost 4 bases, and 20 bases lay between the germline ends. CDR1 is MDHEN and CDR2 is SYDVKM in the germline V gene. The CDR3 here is CASTQPGGAEYNSPLHF. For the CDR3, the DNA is TGTGCCAGCACCCAACCCGGTGGGGCAGAATATAATTCACCCCTCCACTTT.

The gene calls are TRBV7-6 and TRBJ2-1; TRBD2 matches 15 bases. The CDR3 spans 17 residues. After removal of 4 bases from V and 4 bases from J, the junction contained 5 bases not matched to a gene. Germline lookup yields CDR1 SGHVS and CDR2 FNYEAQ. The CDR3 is CASSSGLAGGLYNEQFF. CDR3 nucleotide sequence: TGTGCCAGCAGCTCCGGACTAGCGGGAGGGTTATACAATGAGCAGTTCTTC.

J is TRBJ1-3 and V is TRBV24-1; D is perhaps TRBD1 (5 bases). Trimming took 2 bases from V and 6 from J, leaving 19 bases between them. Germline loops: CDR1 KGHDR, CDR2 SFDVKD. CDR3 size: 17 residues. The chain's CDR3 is CATSDSPREGLINTIYF. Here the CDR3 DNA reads TGTGCCACCAGTGATTCCCCACGGGAGGGACTGATAAACACCATATATTTT.

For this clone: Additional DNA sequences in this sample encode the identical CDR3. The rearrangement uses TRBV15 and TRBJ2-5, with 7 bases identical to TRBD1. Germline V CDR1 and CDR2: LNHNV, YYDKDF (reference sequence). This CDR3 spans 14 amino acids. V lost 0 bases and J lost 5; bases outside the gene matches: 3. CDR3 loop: CATSRDRGWETQYF. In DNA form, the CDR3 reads TGTGCCACCAGCAGAGACAGGGGGTGGGAGACCCAGTACTTC.

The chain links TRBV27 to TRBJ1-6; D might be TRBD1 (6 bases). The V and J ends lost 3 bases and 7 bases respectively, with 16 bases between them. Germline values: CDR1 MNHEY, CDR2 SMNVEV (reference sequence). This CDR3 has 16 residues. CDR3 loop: CASSFIQGRPNSPLHF. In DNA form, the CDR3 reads TGTGCCAGCAGTTTTATACAGGGACGGCCGAATTCACCCCTCCACTTT.

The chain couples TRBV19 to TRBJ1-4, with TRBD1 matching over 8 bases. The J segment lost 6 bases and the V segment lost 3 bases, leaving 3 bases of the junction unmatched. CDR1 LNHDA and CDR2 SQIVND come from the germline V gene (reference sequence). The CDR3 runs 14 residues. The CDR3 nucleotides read TGTGCCAGTAGTATGGACAGGGCGGATGAAAAACTGTTTTTT. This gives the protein CASSMDRADEKLFF.

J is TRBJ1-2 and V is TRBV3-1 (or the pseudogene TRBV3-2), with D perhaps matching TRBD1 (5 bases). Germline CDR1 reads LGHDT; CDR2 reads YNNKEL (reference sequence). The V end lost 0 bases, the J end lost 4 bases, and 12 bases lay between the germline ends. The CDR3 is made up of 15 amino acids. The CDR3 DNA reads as TGTGCCAGCAGCCAAGACCCAGGGAATAGCTATGGCTACACCTTC. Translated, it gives CASSQDPGNSYGYTF.

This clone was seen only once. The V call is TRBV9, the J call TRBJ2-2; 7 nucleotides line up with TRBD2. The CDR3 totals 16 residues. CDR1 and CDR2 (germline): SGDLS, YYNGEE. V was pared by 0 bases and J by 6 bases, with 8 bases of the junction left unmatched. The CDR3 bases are TGTGCCAGCAGCGTAGTAGGGCGGGAGTCTGCCGGGGAGCTGTTTTTT. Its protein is CASSVVGRESAGELFF.

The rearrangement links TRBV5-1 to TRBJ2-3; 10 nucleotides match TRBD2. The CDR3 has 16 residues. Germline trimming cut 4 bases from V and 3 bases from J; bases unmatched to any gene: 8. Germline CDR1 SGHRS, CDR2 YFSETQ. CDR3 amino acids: CASSASGSPGTDTQYF. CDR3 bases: TGCGCCAGCAGCGCTAGCGGGAGCCCCGGGACAGATACGCAGTATTTT.

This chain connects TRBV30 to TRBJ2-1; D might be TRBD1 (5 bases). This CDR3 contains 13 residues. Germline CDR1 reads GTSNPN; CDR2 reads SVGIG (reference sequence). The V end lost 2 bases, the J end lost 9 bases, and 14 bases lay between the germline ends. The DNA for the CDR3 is TGTGCCTGGAGTACCCAGGGTCTCGGTGAGCAGTTCTTC. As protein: CAWSTQGLGEQFF.

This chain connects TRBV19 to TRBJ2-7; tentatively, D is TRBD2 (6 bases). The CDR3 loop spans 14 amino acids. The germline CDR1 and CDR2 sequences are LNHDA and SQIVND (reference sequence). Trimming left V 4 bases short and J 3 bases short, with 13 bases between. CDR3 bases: TGTGCCAGTAGTACCGGGATGGGGGGCTACGAGCAGTACTTC. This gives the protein CASSTGMGGYEQYF.

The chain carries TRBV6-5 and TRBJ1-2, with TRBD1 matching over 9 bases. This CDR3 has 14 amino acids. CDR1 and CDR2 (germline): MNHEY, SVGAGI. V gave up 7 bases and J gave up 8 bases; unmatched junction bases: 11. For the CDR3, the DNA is TGTGCCAGCACCGCGGGACAGGGTGTATACGGCTACACCTTC. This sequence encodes CASTAGQGVYGYTF.

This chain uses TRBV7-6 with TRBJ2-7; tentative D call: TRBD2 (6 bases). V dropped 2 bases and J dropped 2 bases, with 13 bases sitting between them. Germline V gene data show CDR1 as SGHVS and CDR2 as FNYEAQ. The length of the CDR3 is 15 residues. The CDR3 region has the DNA TGTGCCAGCAGCTTATTAGGGGACTCGCCCTACGAGCAGTACTTC. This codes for CASSLLGDSPYEQYF.

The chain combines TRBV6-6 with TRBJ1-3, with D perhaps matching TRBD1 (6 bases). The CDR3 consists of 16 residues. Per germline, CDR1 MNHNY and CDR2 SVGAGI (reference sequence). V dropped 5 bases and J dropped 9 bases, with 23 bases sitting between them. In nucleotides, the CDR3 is TGTGCCAGCAGTCGACCTAAGACAGGCACCTTTGGCACCATATATTTT. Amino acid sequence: CASSRPKTGTFGTIYF.

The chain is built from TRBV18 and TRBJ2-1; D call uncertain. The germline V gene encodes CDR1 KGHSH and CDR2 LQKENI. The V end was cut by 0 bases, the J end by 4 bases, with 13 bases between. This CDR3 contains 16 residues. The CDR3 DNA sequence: TGTGCCAGCTCACCACCTGGTCAGGAATATTACAATGAGCAGTTCTTC. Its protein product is CASSPPGQEYYNEQFF.

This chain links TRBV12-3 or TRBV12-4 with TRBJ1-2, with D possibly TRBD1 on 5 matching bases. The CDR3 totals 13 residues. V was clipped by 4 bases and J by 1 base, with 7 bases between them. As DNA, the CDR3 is TGTGCCAGCAGTTGGCAGGGTAACTATGGCTACACCTTC. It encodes CASSWQGNYGYTF.

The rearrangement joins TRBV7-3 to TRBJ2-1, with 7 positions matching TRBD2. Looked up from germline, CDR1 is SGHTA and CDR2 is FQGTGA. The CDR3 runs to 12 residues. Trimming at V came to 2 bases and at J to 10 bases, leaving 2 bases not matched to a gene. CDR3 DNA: TGTGCCAGCAGCTTATCTAGCGGAGAGCAGTTCTTC. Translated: CASSLSSGEQFF.

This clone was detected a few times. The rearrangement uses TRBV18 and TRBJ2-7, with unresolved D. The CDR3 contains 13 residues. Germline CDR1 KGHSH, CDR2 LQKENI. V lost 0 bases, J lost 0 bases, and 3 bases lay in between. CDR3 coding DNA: TGTGCCAGCTCACCACCGAGCTCCTACGAGCAGTACGTC. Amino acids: CASSPPSSYEQYV.

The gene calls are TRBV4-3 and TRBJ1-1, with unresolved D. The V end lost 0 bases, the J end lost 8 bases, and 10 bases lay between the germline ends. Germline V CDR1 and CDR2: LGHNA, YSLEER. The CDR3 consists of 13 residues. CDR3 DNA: TGCGCCAGCAGCCAAGACTACACAGAGGAAGCTTTCTTT. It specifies CASSQDYTEEAFF.

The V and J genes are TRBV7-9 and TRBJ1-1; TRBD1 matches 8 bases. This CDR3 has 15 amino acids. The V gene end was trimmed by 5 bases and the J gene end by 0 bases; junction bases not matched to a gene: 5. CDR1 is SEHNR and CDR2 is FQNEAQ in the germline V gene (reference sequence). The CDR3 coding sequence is TGTGCCAGCAGCGAGGGACAGGTAATGAACACTGAAGCTTTCTTT. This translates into CASSEGQVMNTEAFF.